This TCR beta chain was found in a study of CD8 T cells in ankylosing spondylitis. TCRdb processed the 5' RACE reads anew with MiXCR; each CDR3 protein has one entry. The table records 130,000 to 150,000 distinct CDR3 sequences, 6.5% to 8.5% of them present only once. Trimming shortened V by 2 bases and J by 5 bases, and 9 bases separated the two germline ends. This CDR3 region has 13 residues. Germline V gene sequence: CDR1 SGHTA, CDR2 FQGNSA. Sequencing used synovial fluid, either unsorted or a sorted T cell fraction (not recorded which). The V and J genes are TRBV7-2 and TRBJ1-1, with D uncertain. The receptor comes from a male donor with ankylosing spondylitis. The CDR3 region is CASSLKGGTEAFF. The CDR3 nucleotides are TGTGCCAGCAGCTTAAAGGGCGGGACTGAAGCTTTCTTT.